One sample yielded the 21 T cell receptor beta chains listed below, sequenced in a study of blood T cell repertoires in COVID-19. Generated by immunoSEQ multiplex PCR, the TCRdb table keeps only in-frame clones and is missing some. The sample comprises around 150,000 clones, approximately 82% of which are singletons, and 9.5% to 13% rests with the top ten. Sequencing was done on a sample of peripheral blood. The origin of the receptors is a man aged 60 to 75 who had recovered from COVID-19.

The chain recombines TRBV12-3 or TRBV12-4 with TRBJ1-6; 8 nucleotides align to TRBD1. J was trimmed by 10 bases and V by 8 bases; bases with no gene match: 4. This CDR3 contains 12 residues. CDR3: CASQGAWSPLHF. For the CDR3, the DNA is TGTGCCAGCCAGGGGGCTTGGTCACCCCTCCACTTT.

The chain couples TRBV4-1 to TRBJ2-1; 8 nucleotides line up with TRBD2. Germline assignment: CDR1 MGHRA and CDR2 YSYEKL. The V and J ends lost 3 bases and 8 bases, in that order; junction bases with no gene match: 9. The CDR3 runs 15 residues. CDR3 nucleotides: TGCGCCAGCAGCCAGGCCGGGGGGGGCTGGGATGAGCAGTTCTTC. Its translation is CASSQAGGGWDEQFF.

In its sample, this clone was seen a few times. The chain joins TRBV6-5 to TRBJ2-7; tentative D call: TRBD2 (5 bases). The V gene's germline CDR1 is MNHEY and CDR2 SVGAGI. The CDR3 runs 14 residues. Deletions cut 6 bases from V and 3 bases from J, with 15 bases between. CDR3 bases: TGTGCCAGCAGGCGCCCTTCCGGGGACTACGAGCAGTACTTC. Translated: CASRRPSGDYEQYF.

The V gene is TRBV7-9, the J gene TRBJ2-3; a weak D match, TRBD2 (6 bases). Trimming pared 0 bases from V and 3 bases from J, leaving 10 bases between. CDR3 length: 15 residues. The germline gives CDR1 SEHNR, CDR2 FQNEAQ (reference sequence). The CDR3 loop is CASSLAAGRTDTQYF. The DNA of the CDR3 is TGTGCCAGCAGCTTAGCTGCGGGGAGGACAGATACGCAGTATTTT.

This clone was detected many times. The chain is built from TRBV19 and TRBJ1-2; TRBD1 aligns across 7 bases. With V trimmed by 6 bases and J by 8 bases, 9 bases remained unmatched. The CDR3 extends over 13 amino acids. CDR1 LNHDA and CDR2 SQIVND come from the germline V gene (reference sequence). The DNA of the CDR3 is TGTGCCAGTAGCCGGGACAGCCCATTCGGCTACACCTTC. The encoded protein is CASSRDSPFGYTF.

This clone was seen a handful of times. Written as DNA, the CDR3 is TGTGCCAGCAGTCCCCCGGACAGGGGATACTACGAGCAGTACTTC. It is translated as CASSPPDRGYYEQYF. The J gene is TRBJ2-7, the V gene TRBV28; TRBD1 matches at 9 bases. V lost 5 bases and J lost 3; bases outside the gene matches: 8. CDR1 and CDR2 from the germline V gene are MDHEN and SYDVKM. The CDR3 length is 15 residues.

The V call is TRBV5-1, the J call TRBJ1-2, with 10 nucleotides matching TRBD1. CDR3 length: 14 residues. Trimming cost V 4 bases and J 4 bases; bases outside gene matches: 4. Germline-derived CDR1 and CDR2 are SGHRS and YFSETQ. CDR3 in DNA: TGCGCCAGCAGCGGGACAGGGGACGTCTATGGCTACACCTTC. Translation gives CASSGTGDVYGYTF.

V gene TRBV19 combines with J gene TRBJ2-5; the D gene is possibly TRBD1 (5 bases). This CDR3 contains 14 residues. V was trimmed by 6 bases and J by 4 bases, leaving 15 bases between them. CDR1 and CDR2 (germline): LNHDA, SQIVND (reference sequence). The CDR3, as DNA: TGTGCCAGTAGCGAAACAGGTTTGAGAGAGACCCAGTACTTC. Its translation: CASSETGLRETQYF.

V and J are TRBV27 and TRBJ2-6; D gene uncertain. Trimming left V 6 bases short and J 0 bases short, with 9 bases between. Per germline, CDR1 MNHEY and CDR2 SMNVEV (reference sequence). This CDR3 spans 15 amino acids. The CDR3 reads CASSLSVSGANVLTF. The DNA for the CDR3 is TGTGCCAGCAGCCTTTCCGTCTCTGGGGCCAACGTCCTGACTTTC.

The chain uses TRBV6-1 and TRBJ2-3; TRBD1 is a possible D gene (6 bases). V shed 1 base and J shed 0 bases, with 8 bases lying between them. The CDR3 runs to 15 residues. Germline V CDR1 and CDR2: MNHNS, SASEGT. The CDR3 DNA reads TGTGCCAGCAGTGAAGGGGGGCTTAGCACAGATACGCAGTATTTT. It is translated as CASSEGGLSTDTQYF.

The gene calls are TRBV4-2 and TRBJ1-5; D is undetermined. Per the germline V gene, CDR1 is LGHNA and CDR2 is YNFKEQ. The CDR3 extends over 15 amino acids. Trimming removed 0 bases at V and 6 bases at J, with 12 bases between. CDR3 residues: CASSQESKGGQPQHF. In nucleotides, the CDR3 is TGTGCCAGCAGCCAAGAATCTAAGGGAGGTCAGCCCCAGCATTTT.

The J gene is TRBJ1-1, the V gene TRBV4-2, with D perhaps TRBD1 (6 bases). CDR1 and CDR2 (germline): LGHNA, YNFKEQ. The CDR3 runs to 16 residues. Trimming stripped 1 base from V and 1 base from J, with 13 bases between. Here the CDR3 reads CASSQGDGTPNTEAFF. CDR3 coding DNA: TGTGCCAGCAGCCAAGGAGATGGGACACCGAACACTGAAGCTTTCTTT.

A single count supports this clone. The chain couples TRBV24-1 to TRBJ1-4; D not certain. This CDR3 comprises 14 residues. V gave up 10 bases and J gave up 4 bases, with 15 bases separating them. Germline CDR1 is KGHDR and CDR2 is SFDVKD. The CDR3 sequence: CATGSGTLNEKLFF. CDR3 sequence (DNA): TGTGCCACAGGTTCGGGTACCCTTAATGAAAAACTGTTTTTT.

The chain links TRBV11-3 to TRBJ2-3, with D maybe TRBD2 (6 bases). Germline V gene lookup returns CDR1 SGHNT and CDR2 YENEEA. V was shortened by 3 bases and J by 4 bases, with 14 bases between the two germline ends. This CDR3 is built from 15 residues. The CDR3 loop is CASSLGRDSADTQYF. CDR3 nucleotide sequence: TGTGCCAGCAGCTTGGGTAGGGACTCAGCAGATACGCAGTATTTT.

This clone was detected a few times. The chain employs TRBV18 and TRBJ1-1, with no clear D. The CDR3 totals 16 residues. Between the trimmed V and J ends, which lost 3 bases and 0 bases, there was a span of 14 bases. Germline V gives CDR1 KGHSH, CDR2 LQKENI. The CDR3 sequence: CASSPGLASMNTEAFF. CDR3 bases: TGTGCCAGCTCACCGGGTTTAGCCTCCATGAACACTGAAGCTTTCTTT.

This clone came up a few times. The genes are TRBV7-3 and TRBJ2-3, with 16 bases aligning to TRBD2. V lost 5 bases, J lost 0 bases, and 8 bases stayed unmatched. Germline V lookup: CDR1 SGHTA, CDR2 FQGTGA. This CDR3 spans 19 amino acids. The CDR3 loop reads CASSPTGLAGGRSTDTQYF. The DNA of the CDR3 is TGTGCCAGCAGCCCAACGGGACTAGCGGGGGGGCGAAGCACAGATACGCAGTATTTT.

The chain recombines TRBV19 with TRBJ1-5; 8 positions match TRBD1. The CDR3 loop spans 15 amino acids. V lost 7 bases and J lost 0; bases outside the gene matches: 5. Germline CDR1 LNHDA, CDR2 SQIVND (reference sequence). CDR3 nucleotides: TGTGCCAGTATATGGACAGGGAATAGCAATCAGCCCCAGCATTTT. Its protein is CASIWTGNSNQPQHF.

The rearrangement uses TRBV19 and TRBJ1-5; 7 positions match TRBD1. CDR1 LNHDA and CDR2 SQIVND come from the germline V gene (reference sequence). The CDR3 spans 14 residues. J lost 7 bases, V lost 3 bases, and 6 bases had no gene match. The DNA of the CDR3 is TGTGCCAGTAGTATGGGGGCAGGGGGACAGCCCCAGCATTTT. It translates to CASSMGAGGQPQHF.

This sequence joins TRBV19 and TRBJ1-4; weak D call: TRBD1 (6 bases). The V gene lost 10 bases and the J gene lost 5 bases, with 14 bases spanning the gap. This CDR3 is built from 13 residues. Looked up from germline, CDR1 is LNHDA and CDR2 is SQIVND (reference sequence). CDR3 nucleotide sequence: TGTGCCACCCATGGACAGTTCAATGAAAAACTGTTTTTT. Translated: CATHGQFNEKLFF.

The chain links TRBV19 to TRBJ2-3, with D maybe TRBD2 (5 bases). The V gene lost 2 bases and the J gene lost 6 bases, with 12 bases spanning the gap. The CDR3 is 14 residues long. The germline V gene encodes CDR1 LNHDA and CDR2 SQIVND (reference sequence). The CDR3 DNA is TGTGCCAGTAGTATATCACCCGGGATTGATACGCAGTATTTT. This sequence encodes CASSISPGIDTQYF.

This clone has just a few counts. This chain uses TRBV7-3 with TRBJ2-2; perhaps TRBD2 as D (6 bases). CDR1 and CDR2 from the germline V gene are SGHTA and FQGTGA. V lost 3 bases, J lost 1 base, and 12 bases lay in between. The CDR3 extends over 16 amino acids. The DNA of the CDR3 is TGTGCCAGCAGCTTGAACGGGGGAGTGAACACCGGGGAGCTGTTTTTT. Translated: CASSLNGGVNTGELFF.